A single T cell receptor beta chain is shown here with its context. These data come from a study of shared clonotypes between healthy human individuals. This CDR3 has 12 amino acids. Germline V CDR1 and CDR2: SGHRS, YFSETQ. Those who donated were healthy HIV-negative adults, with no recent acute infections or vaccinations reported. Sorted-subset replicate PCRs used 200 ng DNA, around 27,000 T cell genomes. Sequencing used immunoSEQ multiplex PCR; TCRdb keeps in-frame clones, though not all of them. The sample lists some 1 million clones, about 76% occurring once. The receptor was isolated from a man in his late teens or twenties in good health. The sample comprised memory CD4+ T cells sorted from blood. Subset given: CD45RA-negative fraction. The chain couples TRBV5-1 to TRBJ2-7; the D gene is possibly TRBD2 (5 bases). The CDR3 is CGNAGEEGEQYF. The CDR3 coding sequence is TGCGGCAACGCCGGCGAAGAGGGCGAGCAGTACTTC.